The clone carrying this T cell receptor beta chain occurred once. The sample belongs to a study of blood T cell repertoires in COVID-19. Study summary: Researchers got acute and convalescent COVID-19 samples from the United States, Italy and Spain. The analysed material was cDNA or gDNA that came from T cells, B-cell-depleted T cells, or PBMCs.

Assay: immunoSEQ multiplex PCR; the TCRdb copy retains only in-frame clones and omits some. The data hold under 250,000 clones, with around 82% observed a single time. The V and J ends lost 5 bases and 2 bases, in that order; junction bases with no gene match: 7. The germline CDR1 and CDR2 sequences are MDHEN and SYDVKM. There are 15 residues in the CDR3. The sample taken for sequencing was peripheral blood. The receptor was derived from a middle-aged man with active or convalescent COVID-19. The chain recombines TRBV28 with TRBJ1-2; 8 bases agree with TRBD1. This CDR3 reads CASSPLQGENYGYTF. Written as DNA, the CDR3 is TGTGCCAGCAGTCCACTACAGGGGGAAAACTATGGCTACACCTTC.